The 14 T cell receptor beta chains listed next were all sequenced from one sample in a study of CD8 T cells in ankylosing spondylitis. TCRdb re-called the 5' RACE reads with MiXCR, one entry per CDR3 protein. The repertoire holds 69,000 or so distinct CDR3 sequences, with under 5.5% as singletons. The source material was blood, either unsorted or a sorted T cell fraction (not recorded which). All receptors come from a male donor with ankylosing spondylitis or in good health (not recorded which).

This clonotype was seen ten or more times. The J gene is TRBJ2-7, the V gene TRBV7-8; D ambiguous. The CDR3 length is 15 residues. Deletions cut 1 base from V and 5 bases from J, with 15 bases between. CDR1 is SGHVS, CDR2 FQNEAQ, per germline. CDR3 sequence: CASSLESVVSHEQYF. CDR3 coding DNA: TGTGCCAGCAGCTTAGAATCGGTTGTGTCCCACGAGCAGTACTTC.

This clonotype was observed at least ten times. The chain recombines TRBV6-1 with TRBJ2-7, with 9 bases fitting TRBD1. The germline V gene encodes CDR1 MNHNS and CDR2 SASEGT. The CDR3 is 15 amino acids. J was trimmed by 6 bases and V by 4 bases; bases with no gene match: 10. Here the CDR3 DNA reads TGTGCCAGCAGTGCTGCGCCGGGACAGGGATCCGAGCAGTACTTC. It encodes CASSAAPGQGSEQYF.

This clonotype was counted at least ten times. The J gene is TRBJ2-7, the V gene TRBV30, with 7 bases matching TRBD2. Germline CDR1 GTSNPN, CDR2 SVGIG (reference sequence). The ends lost 3 bases at V and 3 bases at J; junction bases unmatched: 5. The CDR3 is 13 residues long. CDR3 sequence reads: CAWRVGGSYEQYF. For the CDR3, the DNA is TGTGCCTGGAGAGTCGGCGGGAGCTACGAGCAGTACTTC.

This clonotype showed up many times. The gene calls are TRBV6-1 and TRBJ2-7; TRBD1 matches at 8 bases. Trimming took 6 bases from V and 3 from J; bases not matched to a gene: 7. CDR1 is MNHNS, CDR2 SASEGT, per germline. This CDR3 is built from 14 residues. The CDR3 DNA reads TGTGCCAGCAGCCCGGGACAGGTTCTCTACGAGCAGTACTTC. Its protein product is CASSPGQVLYEQYF.

This clonotype appeared many times. V is TRBV4-2 and J is TRBJ2-7; 10 bases match TRBD2. This CDR3 comprises 15 residues. Germline V CDR1 and CDR2: LGHNA, YNFKEQ. Trimming cost V 4 bases and J 0 bases; bases outside gene matches: 3. CDR3 in amino acids: CASSRGLAYSYEQYF. The DNA for the CDR3 is TGTGCCAGCAGCCGGGGACTAGCGTACTCCTACGAGCAGTACTTC.

This clonotype was detected ten times or more. The chain uses TRBV6-1 and TRBJ2-1; D may be TRBD1 or TRBD2 (5 bases each). The germline V gene encodes CDR1 MNHNS and CDR2 SASEGT. The CDR3 extends over 15 amino acids. V lost 7 bases, J lost 1 base, and 14 bases lay in between. The CDR3 region is CASTMGRSSYNEQFF. CDR3 nucleotide sequence: TGTGCCAGCACTATGGGACGCTCTTCCTACAATGAGCAGTTCTTC.

This clonotype was recorded many times. The V and J genes are TRBV5-6 and TRBJ2-4, with D tentatively TRBD1 (6 bases). The V gene lost 4 bases and the J gene lost 1 base, with 18 bases spanning the gap. CDR1 is SGHDT, CDR2 YYEEEE, per germline. This CDR3 spans 17 amino acids. The CDR3 nucleotides read TGTGCCAGCAGCCCCCAAACAGGGCTTAGGGCCAAAAACATTCAGTACTTC. It encodes CASSPQTGLRAKNIQYF.

The table lists this clonotype with many counts. This chain connects TRBV10-3 to TRBJ1-1; D is unresolved. The CDR3 loop spans 14 amino acids. Germline assignment: CDR1 ENHRY and CDR2 SYGVKD. Trimming cost V 2 bases and J 1 base, with 8 bases left between them. CDR3 in DNA: TGTGCCATCAGTGAGGCGGGGAGGAACACTGAAGCTTTCTTT. Translated, it gives CAISEAGRNTEAFF.

This clonotype occurred many times. This chain uses TRBV5-1 with TRBJ2-1; no definite D call. Trimming cost V 1 base and J 7 bases, with 9 bases left between them. The CDR3 runs to 13 residues. The germline V gene has CDR1 SGHRS and CDR2 YFSETQ. CDR3 amino acids: CASSLMAANEQFF. The CDR3 DNA is TGCGCCAGCAGCTTGATGGCAGCAAATGAGCAGTTCTTC. Combining the CDR3 with reference TRBV5-1 and TRBJ2-1 gives the whole variable domain KAGVTQTPRYLIKTRGQQVTLSCSPISGHRSVSWYQQTPGQGLQFLFEYFSETQRNKGNFPGRFSGRQFSNSRSEMNVSTLELGDSALYLCASSLMAANEQFFGPGTRLTVL.

This clonotype was counted many times. The chain links TRBV20-1 to TRBJ2-5, with D perhaps TRBD1 or TRBD2 (5 bases each). CDR1 DFQATT and CDR2 SNEGSKA come from the germline V gene (reference sequence). The CDR3 is 13 residues long. The V end lost 6 bases, the J end lost 5 bases, and 16 bases lay between the germline ends. CDR3 sequence reads: CSAPEGWGETQYF. The CDR3 DNA is TGCAGTGCCCCTGAGGGGTGGGGGGAGACCCAGTACTTC.

This clonotype was detected ten times or more. The CDR3 DNA follows: TGTGCCAGCAGAGGGACAGGCGGGGTATCCGAAGCTTTCTTT. This encodes CASRGTGGVSEAFF. J is TRBJ1-1 and V is TRBV3-1; 8 bases match TRBD1. Germline V gene lookup returns CDR1 LGHDT and CDR2 YNNKEL (reference sequence). CDR3 length: 14 residues. After removal of 6 bases from V and 8 bases from J, the junction contained 11 bases not matched to a gene.

As to this clonotype: The germline gene is not matched at one end of the junction; a read error may be the cause. The chain combines TRBV4-2 with TRBJ2-7; TRBD1 or TRBD2 may be the D gene (5 bases each). This CDR3 has 13 residues. CDR1 and CDR2 from the germline V gene are LGHNA and YNFKEQ. The CDR3 reads CAISPALGREQYF. DNA for the CDR3: TGTGCCATCAGCCCCGCCCTGGGACGCGAGCAGTACTTC.

The table lists this clonotype with many counts. This chain joins TRBV5-1 and TRBJ1-1; D remains unclear. The CDR3 length is 14 residues. Per the germline V gene, CDR1 is SGHRS and CDR2 is YFSETQ. V lost 0 bases to trimming and J lost 1 base, with 7 bases between them. The CDR3, as DNA: TGCGCCAGCAGCTTGGATGGTGGGAACACTGAAGCTTTCTTT. Translation: CASSLDGGNTEAFF.

At least ten counts were recorded for this clonotype. The J gene is TRBJ1-5, the V gene TRBV6-6; D uncertain. Germline values: CDR1 MNHNY, CDR2 SVGAGI (reference sequence). The V end was cut by 11 bases, the J end by 0 bases, with 11 bases between. This CDR3 is 13 amino acids long. For the CDR3, the DNA is TGTGCCGGCTCGCAAGATAGCAATCAGCCCCAGCATTTT. Protein sequence: CAGSQDSNQPQHF.